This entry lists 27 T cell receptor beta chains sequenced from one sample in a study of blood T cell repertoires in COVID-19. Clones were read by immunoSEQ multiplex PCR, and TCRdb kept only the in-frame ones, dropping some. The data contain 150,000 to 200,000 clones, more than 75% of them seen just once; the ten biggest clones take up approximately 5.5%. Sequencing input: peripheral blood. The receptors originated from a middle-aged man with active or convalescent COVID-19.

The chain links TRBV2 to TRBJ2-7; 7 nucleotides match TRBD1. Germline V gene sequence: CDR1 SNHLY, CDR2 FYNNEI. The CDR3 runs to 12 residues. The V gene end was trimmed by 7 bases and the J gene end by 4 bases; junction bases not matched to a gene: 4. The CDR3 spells CASIQQGYEQYF. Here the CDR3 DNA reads TGTGCCAGCATCCAACAGGGGTACGAGCAGTACTTC. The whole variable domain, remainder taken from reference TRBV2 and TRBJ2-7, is EPEVTQTPSHQVTQMGQEVILRCVPISNHLYFYWYRQILGQKVEFLVSFYNNEISEKSEIFDDQFSVERPDGSNFTLKIRSTKLEDSAMYFCASIQQGYEQYFGPGTRLTVT.

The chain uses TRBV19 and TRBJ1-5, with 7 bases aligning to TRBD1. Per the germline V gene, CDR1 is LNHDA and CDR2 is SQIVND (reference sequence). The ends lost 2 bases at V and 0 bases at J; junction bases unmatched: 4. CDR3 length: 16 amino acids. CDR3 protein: CASSINQGVSNQPQHF. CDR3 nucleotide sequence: TGTGCCAGTAGTATAAACCAGGGGGTTAGCAATCAGCCCCAGCATTTT.

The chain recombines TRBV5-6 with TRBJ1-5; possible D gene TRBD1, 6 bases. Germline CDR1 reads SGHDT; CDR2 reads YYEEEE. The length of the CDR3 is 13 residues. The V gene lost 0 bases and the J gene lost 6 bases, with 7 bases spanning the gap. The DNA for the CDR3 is TGTGCCAGCAGCTTGGGGACAGTTCAGCCCCAGCATTTT. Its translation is CASSLGTVQPQHF.

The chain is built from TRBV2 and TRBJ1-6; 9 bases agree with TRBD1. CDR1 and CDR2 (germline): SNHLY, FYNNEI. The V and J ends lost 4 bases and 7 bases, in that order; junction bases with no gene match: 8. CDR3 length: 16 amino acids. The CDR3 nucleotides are TGTGCCAGCAGTGGCGAGAACAGGGGGCGAAATTCACCCCTCCACTTT. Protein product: CASSGENRGRNSPLHF.

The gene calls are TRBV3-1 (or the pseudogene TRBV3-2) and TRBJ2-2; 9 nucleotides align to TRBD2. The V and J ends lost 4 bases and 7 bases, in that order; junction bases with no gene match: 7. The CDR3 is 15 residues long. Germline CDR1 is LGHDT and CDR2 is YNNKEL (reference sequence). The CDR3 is CASSPRLAVSGELFF. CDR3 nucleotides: TGTGCCAGCAGCCCCCGACTAGCGGTGAGCGGGGAGCTGTTTTTT.

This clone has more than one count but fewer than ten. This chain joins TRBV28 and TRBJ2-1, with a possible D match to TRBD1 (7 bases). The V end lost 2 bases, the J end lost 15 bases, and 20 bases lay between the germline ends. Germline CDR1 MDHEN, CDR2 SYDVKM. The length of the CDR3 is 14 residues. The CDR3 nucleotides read TGTGCCAGCAGTTTAAATAATCGACAGGGAGGACTGTTCTTC. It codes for CASSLNNRQGGLFF.

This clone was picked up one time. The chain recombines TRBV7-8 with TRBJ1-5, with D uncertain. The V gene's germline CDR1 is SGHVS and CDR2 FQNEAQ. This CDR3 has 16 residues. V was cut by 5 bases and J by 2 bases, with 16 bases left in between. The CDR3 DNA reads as TGTGCCAGCAGCCTCCAGACATATTTGGGCAATCAGCCCCAGCATTTT. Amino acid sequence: CASSLQTYLGNQPQHF.

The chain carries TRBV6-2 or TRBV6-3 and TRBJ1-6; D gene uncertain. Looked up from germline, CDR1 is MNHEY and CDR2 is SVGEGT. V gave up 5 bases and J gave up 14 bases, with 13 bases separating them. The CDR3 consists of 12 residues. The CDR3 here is CASSMLDFTLHF. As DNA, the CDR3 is TGTGCCAGCAGTATGCTGGACTTCACCCTCCACTTT.

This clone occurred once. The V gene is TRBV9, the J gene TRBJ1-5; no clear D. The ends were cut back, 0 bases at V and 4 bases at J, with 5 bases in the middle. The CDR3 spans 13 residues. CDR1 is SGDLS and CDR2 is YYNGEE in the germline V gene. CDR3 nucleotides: TGTGCCAGCAGCGTAGTCGGGAATCAGCCCCAGCATTTT. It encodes CASSVVGNQPQHF.

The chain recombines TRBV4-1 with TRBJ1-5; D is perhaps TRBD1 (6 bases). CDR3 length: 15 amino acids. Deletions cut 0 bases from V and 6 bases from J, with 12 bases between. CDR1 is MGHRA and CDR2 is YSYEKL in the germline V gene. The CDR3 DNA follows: TGCGCCAGCAGCCAAGATGCACAGGGACCTCAGCCCCAGCATTTT. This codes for CASSQDAQGPQPQHF.

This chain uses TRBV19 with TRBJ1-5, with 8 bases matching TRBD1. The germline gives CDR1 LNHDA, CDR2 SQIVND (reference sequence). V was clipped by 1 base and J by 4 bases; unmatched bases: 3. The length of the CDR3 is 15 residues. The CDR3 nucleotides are TGTGCCAGTAGTATAGCGACAGGGGTAAATCAGCCCCAGCATTTT. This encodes CASSIATGVNQPQHF.

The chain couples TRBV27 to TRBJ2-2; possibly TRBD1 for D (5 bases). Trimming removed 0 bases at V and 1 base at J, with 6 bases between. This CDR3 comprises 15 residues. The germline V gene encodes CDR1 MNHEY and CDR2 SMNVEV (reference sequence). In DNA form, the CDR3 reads TGTGCCAGCAGTTTATCAGGGGTGAACACCGGGGAGCTGTTTTTT. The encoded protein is CASSLSGVNTGELFF.

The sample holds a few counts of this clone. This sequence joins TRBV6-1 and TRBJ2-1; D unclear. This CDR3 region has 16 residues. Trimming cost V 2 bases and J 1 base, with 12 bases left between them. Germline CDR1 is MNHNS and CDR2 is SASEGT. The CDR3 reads CASSEQRLGSYNEQFF. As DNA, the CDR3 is TGTGCCAGCAGTGAACAGAGGCTAGGATCCTACAATGAGCAGTTCTTC.

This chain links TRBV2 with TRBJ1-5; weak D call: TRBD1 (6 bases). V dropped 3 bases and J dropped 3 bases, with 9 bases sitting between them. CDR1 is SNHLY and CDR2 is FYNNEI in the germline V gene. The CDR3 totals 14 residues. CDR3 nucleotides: TGTGCCAGCAGTGACGGGGGGCCCAATCAGCCCCAGCATTTT. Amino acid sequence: CASSDGGPNQPQHF.

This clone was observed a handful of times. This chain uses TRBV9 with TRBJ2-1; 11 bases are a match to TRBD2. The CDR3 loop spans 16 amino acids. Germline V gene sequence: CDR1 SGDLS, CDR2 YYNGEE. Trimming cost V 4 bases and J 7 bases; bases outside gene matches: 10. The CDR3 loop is CASSMTSGVFGNEQFF. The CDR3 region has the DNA TGTGCCAGCAGCATGACTAGCGGGGTTTTCGGAAATGAGCAGTTCTTC. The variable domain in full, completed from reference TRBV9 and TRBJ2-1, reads DSGVTQTPKHLITATGQRVTLRCSPRSGDLSVYWYQQSLDQGLQFLIQYYNGEERAKGNILERFSAQQFPDLHSELNLSSLELGDSALYFCASSMTSGVFGNEQFFGPGTRLTVL.

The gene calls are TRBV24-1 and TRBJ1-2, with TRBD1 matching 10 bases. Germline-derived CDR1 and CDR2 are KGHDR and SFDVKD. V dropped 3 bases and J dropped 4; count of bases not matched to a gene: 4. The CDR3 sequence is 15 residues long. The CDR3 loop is CATSDAGQGLYGYTF. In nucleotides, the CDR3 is TGTGCCACCAGTGATGCGGGACAGGGGCTCTATGGCTACACCTTC.

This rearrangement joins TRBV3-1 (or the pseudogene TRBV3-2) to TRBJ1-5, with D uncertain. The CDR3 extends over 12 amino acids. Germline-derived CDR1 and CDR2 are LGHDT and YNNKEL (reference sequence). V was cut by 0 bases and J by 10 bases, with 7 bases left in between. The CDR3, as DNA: TGTGCCAGCAGCCAAGATGCGGGTCCCCAGCATTTT. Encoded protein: CASSQDAGPQHF.

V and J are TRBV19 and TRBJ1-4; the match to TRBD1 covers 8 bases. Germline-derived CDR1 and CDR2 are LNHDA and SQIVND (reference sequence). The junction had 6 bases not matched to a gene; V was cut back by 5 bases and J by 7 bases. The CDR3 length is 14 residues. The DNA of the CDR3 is TGTGCCAGTAGTCCGCGGACAGGGAGTGAAAAACTGTTTTTT. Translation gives CASSPRTGSEKLFF.

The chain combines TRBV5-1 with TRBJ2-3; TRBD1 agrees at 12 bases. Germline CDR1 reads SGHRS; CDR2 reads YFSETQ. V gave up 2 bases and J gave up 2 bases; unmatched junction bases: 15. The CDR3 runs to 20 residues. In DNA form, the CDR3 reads TGCGCCAGCAGCTTAGTAGCCGGGACAGGGGGCCCGGGGGCCACAGATACGCAGTATTTT. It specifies CASSLVAGTGGPGATDTQYF.

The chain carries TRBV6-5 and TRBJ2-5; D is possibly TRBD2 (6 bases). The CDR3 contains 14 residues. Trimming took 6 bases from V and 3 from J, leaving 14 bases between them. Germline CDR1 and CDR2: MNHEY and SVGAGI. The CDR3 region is CASRTGAGKETQYF. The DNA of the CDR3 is TGTGCCAGCAGAACTGGGGCGGGAAAAGAGACCCAGTACTTC.

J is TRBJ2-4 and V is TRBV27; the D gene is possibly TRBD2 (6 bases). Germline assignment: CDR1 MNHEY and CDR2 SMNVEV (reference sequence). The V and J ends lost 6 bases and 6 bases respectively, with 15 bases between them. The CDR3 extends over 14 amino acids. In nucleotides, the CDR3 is TGTGCCAGCAGGGAACTTAGGAGGGGAAACATTCAGTACTTC. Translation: CASRELRRGNIQYF.

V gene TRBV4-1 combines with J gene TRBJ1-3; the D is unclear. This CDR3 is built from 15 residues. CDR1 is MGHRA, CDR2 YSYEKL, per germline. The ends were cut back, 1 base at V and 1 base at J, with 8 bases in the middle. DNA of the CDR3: TGCGCCAGCAGCCAAGTTTCGGGGTCTGGAAACACCATATATTTT. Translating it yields CASSQVSGSGNTIYF.

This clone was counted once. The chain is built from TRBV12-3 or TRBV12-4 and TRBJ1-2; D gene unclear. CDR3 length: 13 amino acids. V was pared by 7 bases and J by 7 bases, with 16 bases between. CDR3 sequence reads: CASTSGQFSGYTF. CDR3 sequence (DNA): TGTGCCAGCACCTCTGGGCAGTTTTCTGGCTACACCTTC.

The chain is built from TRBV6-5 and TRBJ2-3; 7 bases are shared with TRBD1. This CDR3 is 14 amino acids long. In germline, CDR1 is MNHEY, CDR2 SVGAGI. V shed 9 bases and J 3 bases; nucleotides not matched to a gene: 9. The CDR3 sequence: CASKTGFGTDTQYF. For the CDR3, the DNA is TGTGCCAGTAAGACAGGGTTTGGGACAGATACGCAGTATTTT.

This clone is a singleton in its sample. The CDR3 loop reads CASSQEVGSGRVYEQYF. CDR3 in DNA: TGTGCCAGCAGCCAAGAGGTCGGGAGCGGGAGGGTTTACGAGCAGTACTTC. The chain is built from TRBV4-2 and TRBJ2-7, with 10 bases identical to TRBD2. The J segment lost 4 bases and the V segment lost 0 bases, leaving 9 bases of the junction unmatched. CDR1 is LGHNA, CDR2 YNFKEQ, per germline. There are 17 residues in the CDR3.

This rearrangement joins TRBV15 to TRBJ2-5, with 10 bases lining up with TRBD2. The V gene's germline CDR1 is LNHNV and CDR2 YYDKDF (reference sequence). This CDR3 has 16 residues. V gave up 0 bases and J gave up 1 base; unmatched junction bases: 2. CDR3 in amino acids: CATSRDSGGPQETQYF. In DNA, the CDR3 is TGTGCCACCAGCAGAGATAGCGGGGGGCCCCAAGAGACCCAGTACTTC. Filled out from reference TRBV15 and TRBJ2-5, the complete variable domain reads DAMVIQNPRYQVTQFGKPVTLSCSQTLNHNVMYWYQQKSSQAPKLLFHYYDKDFNNEADTPDNFQSRRPNTSFCFLDIRSPGLGDTAMYLCATSRDSGGPQETQYFGPGTRLLVL.

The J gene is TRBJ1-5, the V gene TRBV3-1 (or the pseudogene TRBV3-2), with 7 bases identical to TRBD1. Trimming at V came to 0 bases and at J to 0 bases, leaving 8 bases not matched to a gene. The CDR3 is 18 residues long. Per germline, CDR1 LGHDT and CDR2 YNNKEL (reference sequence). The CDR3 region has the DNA TGTGCCAGCAGCCAAGATCCCAGGGGGATATATAGCAATCAGCCCCAGCATTTT. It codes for CASSQDPRGIYSNQPQHF.